This T cell receptor (beta chain) came from a study of blood T cell repertoires in COVID-19 (dated by TCRdb to 2020 to 2021). For the study in its entirety: Samples covering the acute and convalescent phases of COVID-19 were provided by collaborators in the United States, Italy and Spain. Sample metadata almost always included a de-identified subject ID, COVID-19 status, age in years and sex. The dataset comprised deeply sampled blood TCRbeta repertoires from subjects exposed to, actively infected with, or recovered from COVID-19. Where available, HLA class I and class II types were obtained from metadata supplied by the sample provider rather than from assay-based typing. Samples came from the ongoing ImmuneRACE study (first 160 participants) plus 1,254 subjects from 6 global collaborators. The repertoires were released in a freely available public database intended as a resource for research on the immune response to SARS-CoV-2. The material from the prospective study consisted of cDNA or gDNA derived from T cells, B-cell-depleted T cells, or PBMCs. General findings and caveats noted by the study authors: The quantity of clinical and demographic metadata differed by source and by participant and was supplied without curation.

Remarks on this clone: Its antigen target is currently unknown. No base quality information exists; no much larger clone differs at one position.

The collaborating institutions used their own protocols to collect whole blood in K2EDTA tubes. For TCRbeta analysis, collaborators shipped samples as frozen whole blood, isolated PBMCs, or DNA extracted from either of those sample types. TCRbeta CDR3 regions were amplified from genomic DNA by means of the immunoSEQ Assay, a bias-controlled multiplex PCR. Per the source publication's procedure: Within the assay, amplification of reference gene primers was used to estimate how many nucleated cells each sample contained. To quantify the absolute abundance of each unique TCRbeta CDR3 rearrangement, sequence reads were collapsed and filtered. For each sample, productive Simpson clonality was calculated as the square root of Simpson's diversity index across productive rearrangements. In TCRdb, the immuneACCESS table is reduced to in-frame sequences with V and J assigned. These tables do not hold every clone; where another copy was compared, an unresolved V gene accounts for under half, and the others remain unexplained. The V and J calls and clone size come from that table; D and trimming were worked out from the DNA. Counted in this sample were around 130,000 clones; approximately 85% of them appeared once. The ten top clones hold just under 3% of the sample.

V is pruned by 5 bases and J by 0 bases, leaving 4 bases of the junction without a gene match. The germline V gene specifies SGHNT as CDR1 and YENEEA as CDR2. The CDR3, from cysteine to phenylalanine, totals 15 residues. CDR3 DNA only is kept here, 45 bases in frame from base 1. This sequence originates from a man aged 45-60 years with acute or convalescent COVID-19. Sequences were obtained from peripheral blood. The chain uses TRBV11-3 and TRBJ2-1; 7 bases in the junction line up with TRBD1. The sequence in DNA is TGTGCCAGCAGCCGACAGGGATCCTCCTACAATGAGCAGTTCTTC. Its translation is CASSRQGSSYNEQFF.